This T cell receptor beta chain was sequenced during a study of T cells in Graves' hyperthyroidism and ophthalmopathy. Whole-study findings and limits: Ophthalmopathy got predicted by the model a median roughly 6.1 months before its onset.

Ophthalmopathy patients had moderate-to-severe active disease, CAS ≥3, NOSPECS ≥4, and disease duration under 3 months. An approximately 9.8 ml volume of fresh peripheral blood provided the PBMCs. V was shortened by 3 bases and J by 3 bases, with 10 bases between the two germline ends. The CDR3 has 14 residues. Germline CDR1 is MRHNA and CDR2 is SNTAGT. TCR beta CDR3 regions were amplified from RNA. During a first-round RT-PCR of the TCR CDR3, the HTBI primer set was used. From the multiplex PCR reads, TCRdb called clonotypes with MiXCR, one entry per CDR3 protein. This table has 500,000 or so distinct CDR3 sequences, about 15% appearing once. Of note for this clonotype: Its antigen is not identified.

This receptor was taken from a woman between 18 and 29 years old with Graves' ophthalmopathy. This sequence joins TRBV6-4 and TRBJ2-3; possible D gene TRBD1, 6 bases. Specimen: blood. This CDR3 reads CASSEQGGTDTQYF. The CDR3 DNA reads TGTGCCAGCAGTGAACAAGGGGGTACAGATACGCAGTATTTT.